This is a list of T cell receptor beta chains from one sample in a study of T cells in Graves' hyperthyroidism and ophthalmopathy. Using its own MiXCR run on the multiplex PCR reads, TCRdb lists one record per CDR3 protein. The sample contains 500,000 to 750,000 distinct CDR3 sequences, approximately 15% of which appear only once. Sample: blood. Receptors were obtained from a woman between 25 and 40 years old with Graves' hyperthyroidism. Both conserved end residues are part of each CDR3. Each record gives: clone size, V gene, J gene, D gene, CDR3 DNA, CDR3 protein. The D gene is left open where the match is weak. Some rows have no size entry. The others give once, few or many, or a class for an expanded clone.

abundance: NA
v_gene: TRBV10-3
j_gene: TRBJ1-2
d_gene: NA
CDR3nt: TGTGCCATCAGTCCCCCTACGGGGGACTATGGCTACACCTTC
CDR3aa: CAISPPTGDYGYTF

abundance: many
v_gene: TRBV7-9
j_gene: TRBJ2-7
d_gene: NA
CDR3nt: TGTGCCAGCAGCTTAGGGCAGGGGAATTCCTACGAGCAGTACTTC
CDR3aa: CASSLGQGNSYEQYF

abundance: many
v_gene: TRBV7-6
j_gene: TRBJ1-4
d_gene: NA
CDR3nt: TGTGCCAGCAGCGCGACAGTGAGGACCGAAAAACTGTTTTTT
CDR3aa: CASSATVRTEKLFF

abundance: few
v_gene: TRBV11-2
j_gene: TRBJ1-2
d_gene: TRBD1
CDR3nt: TGTGCCAGCAGCTTAGGGACAGGAGGTCCCTATGGCTACACCTTC
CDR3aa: CASSLGTGGPYGYTF

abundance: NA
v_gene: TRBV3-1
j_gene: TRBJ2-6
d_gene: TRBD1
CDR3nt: TGTGCCAGCAGCCAAGACTGGACAGGGACTGGGGCCAACGTCCTGACTTTC
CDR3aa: CASSQDWTGTGANVLTF

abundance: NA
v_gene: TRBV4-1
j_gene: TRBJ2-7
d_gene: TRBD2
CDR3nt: TGCGCCAGCAGAGCGGCGGGAGACTACAAGCAGTACTTC
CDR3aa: CASRAAGDYKQYF

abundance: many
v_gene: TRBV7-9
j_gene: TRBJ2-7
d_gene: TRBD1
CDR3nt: TGTGCCAGCAGCATCGAAACAGGGGCCAACTACGAGCAGTACTTC
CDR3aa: CASSIETGANYEQYF

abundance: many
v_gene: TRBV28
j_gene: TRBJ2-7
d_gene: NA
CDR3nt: TGTGCCAGCAGTGTCTGGGGAGTACCCTACGAGCAGTACTTC
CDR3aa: CASSVWGVPYEQYF

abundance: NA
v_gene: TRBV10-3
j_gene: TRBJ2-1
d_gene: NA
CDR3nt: TGTGCCATCAGTGAAGTGAAAGGGACCACCTACAATGAGCAGTTCTTC
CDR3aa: CAISEVKGTTYNEQFF

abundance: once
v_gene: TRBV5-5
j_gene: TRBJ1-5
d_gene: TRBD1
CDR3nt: TGCGCCAGCAGCCAAGGAGGGACAGGGTTCAATCAGCCCCAGCATTTT
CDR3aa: CASSQGGTGFNQPQHF

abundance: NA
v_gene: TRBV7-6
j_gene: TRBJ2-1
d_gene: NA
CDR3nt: TGTGCCAGCAGCACACTAGCCCAGGGAATCAATGAGCAGTTCTTC
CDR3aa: CASSTLAQGINEQFF

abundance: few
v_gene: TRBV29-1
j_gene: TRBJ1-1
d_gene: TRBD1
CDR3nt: TGCAGCGTGGACAGGGGGCAGGGCACTGAAGCTTTCTTT
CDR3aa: CSVDRGQGTEAFF

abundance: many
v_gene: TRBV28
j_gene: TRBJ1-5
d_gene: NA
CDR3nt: TGTGCCAGCAGCCCCCTCGGACAGCCCCAGCATTTT
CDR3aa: CASSPLGQPQHF

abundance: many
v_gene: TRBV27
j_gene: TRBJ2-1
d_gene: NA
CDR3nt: TGTGCCACCAACAGTTTAGGACAGAACTACAATGAGCAGTTCTTC
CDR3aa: CATNSLGQNYNEQFF

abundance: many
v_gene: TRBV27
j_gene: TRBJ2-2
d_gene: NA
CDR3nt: TGTGCCAGCAGTTTATCAGGGGTCGGGGAGCTGTTTTTT
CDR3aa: CASSLSGVGELFF

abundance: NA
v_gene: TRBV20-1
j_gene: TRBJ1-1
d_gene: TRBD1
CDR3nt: TGCAGTGCTCACCGGACAGGGGGAGATGAAGCTTTCTTT
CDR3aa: CSAHRTGGDEAFF

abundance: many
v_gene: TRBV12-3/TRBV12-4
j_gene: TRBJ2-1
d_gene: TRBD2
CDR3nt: TGTGCCAGCAGTGTAGTTGTAGCGGGAGGGCCCCCGACCAATGAGCAGTTCTTC
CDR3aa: CASSVVVAGGPPTNEQFF

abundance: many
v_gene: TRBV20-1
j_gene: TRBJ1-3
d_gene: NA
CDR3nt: TGCAGTGCTAGAGATCCCAGGGCTCGAGGGGACACCATATATTTT
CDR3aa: CSARDPRARGDTIYF

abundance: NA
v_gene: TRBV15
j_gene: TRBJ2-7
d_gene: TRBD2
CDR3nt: TGTGCCACCAGCAGAAGGGTTGGACTAGCGGGAGGCTACGAGCAGTACTTC
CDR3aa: CATSRRVGLAGGYEQYF

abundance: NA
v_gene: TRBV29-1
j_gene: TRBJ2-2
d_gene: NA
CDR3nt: TGCAGCGTTCGCTCGTACACCGGGGAGCTGTTTTTT
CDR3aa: CSVRSYTGELFF

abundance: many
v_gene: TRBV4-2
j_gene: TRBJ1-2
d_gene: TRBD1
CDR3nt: TGTGCCAGCAGCCACCTACAGACAGGGCCTGGCTACACCTTC
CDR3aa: CASSHLQTGPGYTF

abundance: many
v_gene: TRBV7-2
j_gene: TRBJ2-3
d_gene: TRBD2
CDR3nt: TGTGCCAGCAGCGGCGGGAGTTCGTCAGATACGCAGTATTTT
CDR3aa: CASSGGSSSDTQYF

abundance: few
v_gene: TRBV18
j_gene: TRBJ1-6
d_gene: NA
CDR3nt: TGTGCCAGCTCACCACAGTGGCCGGGGGGTAATTCACCCCTCCACTTT
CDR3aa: CASSPQWPGGNSPLHF

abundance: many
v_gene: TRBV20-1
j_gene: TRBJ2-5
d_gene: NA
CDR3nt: TGCAGTGCTAGTACAAGACAACAAGAGACCCAGTACTTC
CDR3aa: CSASTRQQETQYF

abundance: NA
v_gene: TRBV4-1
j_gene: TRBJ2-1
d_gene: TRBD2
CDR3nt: TGCGCCAGCAGCCAGATGGGTCTAGCGGGAGAGGTCAATGAGCAGTTCTTC
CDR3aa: CASSQMGLAGEVNEQFF

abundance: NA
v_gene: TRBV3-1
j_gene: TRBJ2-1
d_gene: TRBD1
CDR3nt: TGTGCCAGCAGACTCCGGGACAGAGAGTTCTTC
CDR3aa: CASRLRDREFF

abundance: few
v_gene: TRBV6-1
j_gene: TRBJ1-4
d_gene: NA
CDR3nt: TGTGCCAGCAGTGGCCGGGACCGTGAAAAACTGTTTTTT
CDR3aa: CASSGRDREKLFF

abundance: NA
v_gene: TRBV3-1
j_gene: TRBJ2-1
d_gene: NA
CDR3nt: TGTGCCAGCAGCCAAGATACCTTGAATGAGCAGTTCTTC
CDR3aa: CASSQDTLNEQFF

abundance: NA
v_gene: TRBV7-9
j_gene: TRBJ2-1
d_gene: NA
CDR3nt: TGTGCCAGCAGCCCCCCGGGACTCAAATACAATGAGCAGTTCTTC
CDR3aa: CASSPPGLKYNEQFF

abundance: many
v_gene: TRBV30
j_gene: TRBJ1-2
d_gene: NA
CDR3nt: TGTGCCTGGACCCCCCTCGGCAGCTCTAACTATGGCTACACCTTC
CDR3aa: CAWTPLGSSNYGYTF

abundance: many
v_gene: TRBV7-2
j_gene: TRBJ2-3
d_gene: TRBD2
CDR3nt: TGTGCCAGCAGCTTAGCTTCACTAGCGGAGCAGTATTTT
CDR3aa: CASSLASLAEQYF

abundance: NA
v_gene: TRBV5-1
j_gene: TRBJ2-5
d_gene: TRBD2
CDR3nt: TGCGCCAGCAGCTTGGCAGCGGGAGTCTGGGAGACCCAGTACTTC
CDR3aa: CASSLAAGVWETQYF

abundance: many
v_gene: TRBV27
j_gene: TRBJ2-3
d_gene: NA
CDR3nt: TGTGCCAATAGGGCGCAGGGCACAGATACGCAGTATTTT
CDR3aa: CANRAQGTDTQYF

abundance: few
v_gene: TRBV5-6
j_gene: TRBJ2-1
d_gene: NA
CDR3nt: TGTGCCAGCAGCTCGGGGACAATCAGTTTCTACAATGAGCAGTTCTTC
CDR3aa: CASSSGTISFYNEQFF

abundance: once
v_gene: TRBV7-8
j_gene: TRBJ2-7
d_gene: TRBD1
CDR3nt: TGTGCCAGCAGCTTAGCGGCGGGACAGGCCACCTACGAGCAGTACTTC
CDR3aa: CASSLAAGQATYEQYF

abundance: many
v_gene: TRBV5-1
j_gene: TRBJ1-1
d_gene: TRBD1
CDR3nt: TGCGCCAGTTTTAAGGACAGGGGGCACACTGAAGCTTTCTTT
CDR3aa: CASFKDRGHTEAFF

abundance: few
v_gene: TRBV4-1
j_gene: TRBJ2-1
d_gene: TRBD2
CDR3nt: TGCGCCAGTACTTATAGCGGGAGGGCTTCCGCAAATGAGCAGTTCTTC
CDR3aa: CASTYSGRASANEQFF

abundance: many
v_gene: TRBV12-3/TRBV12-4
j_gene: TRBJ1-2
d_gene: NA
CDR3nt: TGTGCCAGCAGTTTCAACAGGGCCGTCTTTGGCTACACCTTC
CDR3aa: CASSFNRAVFGYTF

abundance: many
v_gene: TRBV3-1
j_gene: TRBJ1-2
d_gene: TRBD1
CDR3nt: TGTGCCAGCAGCCAGCTGGGACAGCGCAATGGCTACACCTTC
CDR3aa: CASSQLGQRNGYTF

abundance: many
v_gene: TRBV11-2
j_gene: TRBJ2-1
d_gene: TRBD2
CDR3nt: TGTGCCAGCAGCCCTAGCTTGACTAGCGGGGAATACAATGAGCAGTTCTTC
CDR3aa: CASSPSLTSGEYNEQFF

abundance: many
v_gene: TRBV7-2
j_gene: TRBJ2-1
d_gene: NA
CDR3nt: TGTGCCAGCAGCAGCCGAGGGGGAGGGCTCATCTACAATGAGCAGTTCTTC
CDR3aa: CASSSRGGGLIYNEQFF